Listed here are 22 T cell receptor beta chains from one sample, sequenced in a study of blood T cell repertoires in COVID-19. Sequenced by immunoSEQ multiplex PCR; TCRdb stores in-frame clones only, minus some. The top ten clones hold around 7.2% of a sample with fewer than 350,000 clones, around 85% of them seen once. Sequencing was performed on peripheral blood. These TCRs come from a human donor in a cohort sampled during active COVID-19.

The chain combines TRBV5-1 with TRBJ1-2; the D gene is possibly TRBD1 (5 bases). V lost 0 bases, J lost 4 bases, and 10 bases lay in between. The CDR3 loop spans 14 amino acids. Germline values: CDR1 SGHRS, CDR2 YFSETQ. CDR3 region: CASSLDRTFYGYTF. The DNA for the CDR3 is TGCGCCAGCAGCTTGGACAGGACCTTCTATGGCTACACCTTC.

This clone was counted between two and nine times. This chain connects TRBV30 to TRBJ2-6; 11 bases align to TRBD2. The CDR3 covers 15 residues. V lost 5 bases and J lost 0; bases outside the gene matches: 0. Per the germline V gene, CDR1 is GTSNPN and CDR2 is SVGIG (reference sequence). DNA of the CDR3: TGTGCCTGGGGACTAGCGGGCTCTGGGGCCAACGTCCTGACTTTC. Encoded protein: CAWGLAGSGANVLTF. Variable domain in full (rest from reference TRBV30 and TRBJ2-6): SQTIHQWPATLVQPVGSPLSLECTVEGTSNPNLYWYRQAAGRGLQLLFYSVGIGQISSEVPQNLSASRPQDRQFILSSKKLLLSDSGFYLCAWGLAGSGANVLTFGAGSRLTVL.

The chain couples TRBV20-1 to TRBJ1-1, with D unclear. The CDR3 has 11 residues. Per germline, CDR1 DFQATT and CDR2 SNEGSKA (reference sequence). V was shortened by 7 bases and J by 0 bases, with 6 bases between the two germline ends. As DNA, the CDR3 is TGCAGTGTCGGAGTGAACACTGAAGCTTTCTTT. Translation gives CSVGVNTEAFF.

The genes are TRBV19 and TRBJ1-3, with D unclear. CDR1 and CDR2 from the germline V gene are LNHDA and SQIVND (reference sequence). The CDR3 spans 13 residues. The V gene lost 5 bases and the J gene lost 2 bases, with 7 bases spanning the gap. The CDR3 DNA follows: TGTGCCAGTAGTCGGGAGGCTGGAAACACCATATATTTT. Its translation is CASSREAGNTIYF. The whole variable domain, remainder taken from reference TRBV19 and TRBJ1-3, is DGGITQSPKYLFRKEGQNVTLSCEQNLNHDAMYWYRQDPGQGLRLIYYSQIVNDFQKGDIAEGYSVSREKKESFPLTVTSAQKNPTAFYLCASSREAGNTIYFGEGSWLTVV.

CDR3 amino acids: CASSAQVPPYEQYF. For the CDR3, the DNA is TGTGCCAGCAGCGCACAGGTGCCCCCATACGAGCAGTACTTC. The chain uses TRBV9 and TRBJ2-7, with D possibly matching TRBD1 (5 bases). V was clipped by 3 bases and J by 4 bases, with 14 bases between them. The length of the CDR3 is 14 residues. From germline, CDR1 is SGDLS and CDR2 YYNGEE.

The chain couples TRBV24-1 to TRBJ2-5, with TRBD1 matching over 7 bases. Per germline, CDR1 KGHDR and CDR2 SFDVKD. The CDR3 consists of 14 residues. Trimming at V came to 7 bases and at J to 3 bases, leaving 7 bases not matched to a gene. CDR3 region: CATRGGLLEETQYF. DNA for the CDR3: TGTGCCACCAGAGGGGGCCTACTGGAAGAGACCCAGTACTTC.

The genes are TRBV12-3 or TRBV12-4 and TRBJ1-1, with 7 positions matching TRBD1. The length of the CDR3 is 12 residues. With 3 bases clipped from V and 7 bases from J, the junction kept 2 bases outside the gene matches. The CDR3 here is CASSFGTVEAFF. The CDR3, as DNA: TGTGCCAGCAGTTTCGGGACAGTTGAAGCTTTCTTT.

The chain employs TRBV9 and TRBJ1-2, with a weak D call TRBD1 (6 bases). Germline CDR1 SGDLS, CDR2 YYNGEE. CDR3 size: 11 residues. V lost 3 bases, J lost 8 bases, and 8 bases lay in between. Here the CDR3 reads CASSAGHGYTF. CDR3 bases: TGTGCCAGCAGCGCGGGACACGGCTACACCTTC.

The chain combines TRBV19 with TRBJ2-2; tentatively, D is TRBD2 (6 bases). Germline V gene data show CDR1 as LNHDA and CDR2 as SQIVND (reference sequence). Trimming stripped 5 bases from V and 0 bases from J, with 16 bases between. The CDR3 consists of 17 residues. The CDR3, as DNA: TGTGCCAGTAGTTATAGGAGGGTACCACCGAACACCGGGGAGCTGTTTTTT. Its protein product is CASSYRRVPPNTGELFF. Using reference TRBV19 and TRBJ2-2 for the parts outside the CDR3, the full variable domain is DGGITQSPKYLFRKEGQNVTLSCEQNLNHDAMYWYRQDPGQGLRLIYYSQIVNDFQKGDIAEGYSVSREKKESFPLTVTSAQKNPTAFYLCASSYRRVPPNTGELFFGEGSRLTVL.

The rearrangement links TRBV24-1 to TRBJ2-3; D is possibly TRBD2 (5 bases). The CDR3 loop spans 16 amino acids. In germline, CDR1 is KGHDR, CDR2 SFDVKD. The V gene lost 4 bases and the J gene lost 3 bases, with 16 bases spanning the gap. CDR3 sequence: CATSDPGIHGTDTQYF. DNA of the CDR3: TGTGCCACCAGTGACCCCGGGATCCATGGGACAGATACGCAGTATTTT.

The sample holds a few counts of this clone. Germline and junction disagree at one end, which may indicate a read error. V and J are TRBV5-4 and TRBJ2-7; the D gene is possibly TRBD1 (5 bases). The CDR3 length is 12 residues. Germline assignment: CDR1 SGHNT and CDR2 YYREEE (reference sequence). In DNA, the CDR3 is TGTGCCAGCAGCCCAGGGATTTGCCCTTACCCATTC. The encoded protein is CASSPGICPYPF.

This clone was counted once. This chain joins TRBV10-3 and TRBJ2-3, with 10 bases identical to TRBD2. V lost 4 bases, J lost 2 bases, and 6 bases stayed unmatched. CDR1 and CDR2 (germline): ENHRY, SYGVKD. The CDR3 consists of 16 residues. The CDR3, as DNA: TGTGCCATCAGTGGCGGGACTAGCGACTTCACAGATACGCAGTATTTT. It is translated as CAISGGTSDFTDTQYF.

J is TRBJ1-1 and V is TRBV25-1, with D possibly matching TRBD1 (6 bases). The CDR3 length is 16 residues. The germline gives CDR1 MGHDK, CDR2 SYGVNS. Trimming cost V 3 bases and J 1 base, with 15 bases left between them. The CDR3 is CASSDPIQGPNTEAFF. CDR3 in DNA: TGTGCCAGCAGTGATCCGATACAGGGACCGAACACTGAAGCTTTCTTT.

The DNA of the CDR3 is TGTGCCAGCAGCTTTCGACAGGGGGCTCGAAATGAGCAGTTCTTC. This codes for CASSFRQGARNEQFF. V is TRBV3-1 (or the pseudogene TRBV3-2) and J is TRBJ2-1; 10 positions agree with TRBD1. Trimming took 5 bases from V and 7 from J; bases not matched to a gene: 8. In germline, CDR1 is LGHDT, CDR2 YNNKEL (reference sequence). This CDR3 is 15 amino acids long.

V gene TRBV24-1 combines with J gene TRBJ1-3; 10 bases align to TRBD1. There are 15 residues in the CDR3. Trimming took 5 bases from V and 6 from J; bases not matched to a gene: 6. Germline CDR1 is KGHDR and CDR2 is SFDVKD. The DNA for the CDR3 is TGTGCCACCAGTGGCTACGGACAGGGGGAAAACACCATATATTTT. Its protein is CATSGYGQGENTIYF.

This sequence joins TRBV6-5 and TRBJ1-1; no firm D call. This CDR3 region has 16 residues. The V end was cut by 2 bases, the J end by 1 base, with 14 bases between. The germline V gene has CDR1 MNHEY and CDR2 SVGAGI. CDR3 sequence: CASSYVWLGANTEAFF. The CDR3 region has the DNA TGTGCCAGCAGTTACGTGTGGCTGGGAGCGAACACTGAAGCTTTCTTT.

The chain is built from TRBV30 and TRBJ2-2, with D tentatively TRBD1 (5 bases). CDR3 size: 17 residues. Deletions cut 4 bases from V and 3 bases from J, with 21 bases between. In germline, CDR1 is GTSNPN, CDR2 SVGIG (reference sequence). The CDR3 spells CAWMVGADFRDTGELFF. The CDR3 bases are TGTGCCTGGATGGTTGGGGCCGACTTTAGGGACACCGGGGAGCTGTTTTTT.

The rearrangement uses TRBV7-6 and TRBJ2-7; TRBD2 matches at 9 bases. Germline loops: CDR1 SGHVS, CDR2 FNYEAQ. The CDR3 is 16 amino acids. Losses at the gene ends were 1 base for V and 4 bases for J; bases not matched to a gene: 8. The CDR3 loop is CASSLVRVGLAYEQYF. The CDR3 DNA sequence: TGTGCCAGCAGCTTAGTTAGAGTAGGACTAGCGTACGAGCAGTACTTC.

The chain links TRBV2 to TRBJ2-1; D remains ambiguous. V lost 8 bases and J 7 bases, leaving 12 bases between the germline ends. Germline loops: CDR1 SNHLY, CDR2 FYNNEI. This CDR3 has 12 residues. CDR3 loop: CASWRSSNEQFF. DNA of the CDR3: TGTGCCAGCTGGCGGTCATCGAATGAGCAGTTCTTC.

The V call is TRBV30, the J call TRBJ1-5; TRBD1 aligns across 9 bases. This CDR3 is built from 15 residues. CDR1 GTSNPN and CDR2 SVGIG come from the germline V gene (reference sequence). V was pared by 4 bases and J by 5 bases, with 9 bases of the junction left unmatched. Written as DNA, the CDR3 is TGTGCCTGGATGGGACAGGGAAAAGGGGATCAGCCCCAGCATTTT. As protein: CAWMGQGKGDQPQHF.

The chain joins TRBV6-5 to TRBJ1-5, with D possibly matching TRBD1 (5 bases). Germline V lookup: CDR1 MNHEY, CDR2 SVGAGI. The V gene lost 5 bases and the J gene lost 5 bases, with 13 bases spanning the gap. The CDR3 is 14 amino acids. The CDR3 protein is CASSPRGDYQPQHF. The CDR3 DNA reads TGTGCCAGCAGTCCCCGGGGGGATTATCAGCCCCAGCATTTT.

The CDR3 loop reads CSAPDRNEQFF. The DNA for the CDR3 is TGCAGTGCCCCGGACAGGAATGAGCAGTTCTTC. The chain recombines TRBV20-1 with TRBJ2-1; 7 bases are a match to TRBD1. There are 11 residues in the CDR3. Losses at the gene ends were 6 bases for V and 7 bases for J; bases not matched to a gene: 3. The germline V gene encodes CDR1 DFQATT and CDR2 SNEGSKA (reference sequence).